This TCR beta chain was identified during a study of tumor-infiltrating lymphocytes in glioblastoma multiforme. On this clonotype itself: The germline gene is not matched at one end of the junction; a read error may be the cause.

TCRB libraries came from RNA via three nested multiplex PCR rounds. One entry per CDR3 protein results from TCRdb running MiXCR on the multiplex PCR reads. The repertoire holds some 15,000 distinct CDR3 sequences, with 65% to 80% as singletons. The sequence was collected from a male donor with glioblastoma. The specimen sequenced was brain tumor tissue.

The CDR3 here is CGWSVLPGQNTGELFF. CDR3 sequence (DNA): TGTGGCTGGAGTGTTCTCCCGGGACAGAACACCGGGGAGCTGTTTTTT. This chain connects TRBV30 to TRBJ2-2; maybe TRBD1 (6 bases). The CDR3 loop spans 16 amino acids. CDR1 is GTSNPN, CDR2 SVGIG, per germline (reference sequence).